Each of the 17 T cell receptor beta chains below was sequenced from the same sample in a study of technical replicates of blood from several donors. The table came from immunoSEQ multiplex PCR; TCRdb's copy has only in-frame clones and leaves some out. The sample shows nearly 95,000 clones, 96% of them seen only once. The sequencing input was T cells isolated from PBMCs. All receptors come from a human donor in good health.

V usage is TRBV4-2 and J usage is TRBJ2-1; TRBD2 aligns across 7 bases. The germline V gene encodes CDR1 LGHNA and CDR2 YNFKEQ. V shed 4 bases and J 4 bases; nucleotides not matched to a gene: 1. The CDR3 consists of 13 residues. CDR3 coding DNA: TGTGCCAGCAGCCCCGGGGGGTACAATGAGCAGTTCTTC. Translated, it gives CASSPGGYNEQFF.

The chain recombines TRBV19 with TRBJ1-2; D not certain. Germline CDR1 LNHDA, CDR2 SQIVND (reference sequence). The CDR3 has 13 amino acids. The V gene lost 4 bases and the J gene lost 5 bases, with 11 bases spanning the gap. The CDR3 sequence is CASSTDGEYGYTF. In nucleotides, the CDR3 is TGTGCCAGTAGTACAGACGGAGAATATGGCTACACCTTC. The entire variable domain, with the rest obtained from reference TRBV19 and TRBJ1-2, is as follows: DGGITQSPKYLFRKEGQNVTLSCEQNLNHDAMYWYRQDPGQGLRLIYYSQIVNDFQKGDIAEGYSVSREKKESFPLTVTSAQKNPTAFYLCASSTDGEYGYTFGSGTRLTVV.

This clone was observed a single time. The chain has TRBV19 and TRBJ2-1; 7 bases align to TRBD2. CDR1 and CDR2 from the germline V gene are LNHDA and SQIVND (reference sequence). J was trimmed by 3 bases and V by 8 bases; bases with no gene match: 7. CDR3 size: 14 residues. The DNA for the CDR3 is TGTGCCAGTGGCACTAGCGCAGACTACAATGAGCAGTTCTTC. It encodes CASGTSADYNEQFF. Drawing the rest from reference TRBV19 and TRBJ2-1, the complete variable domain is DGGITQSPKYLFRKEGQNVTLSCEQNLNHDAMYWYRQDPGQGLRLIYYSQIVNDFQKGDIAEGYSVSREKKESFPLTVTSAQKNPTAFYLCASGTSADYNEQFFGPGTRLTVL.

The chain recombines TRBV28 with TRBJ2-7; possibly TRBD1 for D (5 bases). This CDR3 is built from 14 residues. Germline V gene lookup returns CDR1 MDHEN and CDR2 SYDVKM. V lost 7 bases and J lost 3, with 16 bases in between. The CDR3 protein is CASTSGRVGYEQYF. The CDR3 region has the DNA TGTGCCAGCACCTCTGGCAGGGTAGGCTACGAGCAGTACTTC. The full variable domain, completed using reference TRBV28 and TRBJ2-7, is DVKVTQSSRYLVKRTGEKVFLECVQDMDHENMFWYRQDPGLGLRLIYFSYDVKMKEKGDIPEGYSVSREKKERFSLILESASTNQTSMYLCASTSGRVGYEQYFGPGTRLTVT.

This chain connects TRBV6-6 to TRBJ2-1; possible D gene TRBD2, 6 bases. The germline V and J ends were trimmed by 6 bases and 2 bases, with 11 bases remaining between them. CDR1 MNHNY and CDR2 SVGAGI come from the germline V gene (reference sequence). CDR3 length: 14 amino acids. The CDR3 coding sequence is TGTGCCAGCAGGGCACAGCGGGCCTACAATGAGCAGTTCTTC. The encoded protein is CASRAQRAYNEQFF.

The chain joins TRBV14 to TRBJ1-5; 10 bases align to TRBD1. CDR1 and CDR2 from the germline V gene are SGHDN and FVKESK. V shed 5 bases and J 2 bases; nucleotides not matched to a gene: 6. There are 16 residues in the CDR3. The CDR3 is CASSDTGTGGNQPQHF. The CDR3 DNA reads TGTGCCAGCAGCGATACCGGGACAGGGGGCAATCAGCCCCAGCATTTT.

The CDR3 region is CASSFLLDRNLYNEQFF. CDR3 nucleotide sequence: TGTGCCAGCAGTTTTCTCCTAGACAGAAACCTCTACAATGAGCAGTTCTTC. The chain has TRBV28 and TRBJ2-1; possible D gene TRBD1, 5 bases. Germline V gene data show CDR1 as MDHEN and CDR2 as SYDVKM. This CDR3 has 17 residues. V lost 3 bases and J lost 3, with 18 bases in between.

The genes are TRBV9 and TRBJ1-4; unclear D gene. Germline V gene sequence: CDR1 SGDLS, CDR2 YYNGEE. The CDR3 extends over 17 amino acids. V was cut by 2 bases and J by 0 bases, with 14 bases left in between. CDR3 protein: CASSVGWTPATNEKLFF. CDR3 in DNA: TGTGCCAGCAGCGTGGGGTGGACTCCCGCAACTAATGAAAAACTGTTTTTT.

The genes are TRBV7-9 and TRBJ2-1; weak D call: TRBD2 (5 bases). Trimming left V 2 bases short and J 9 bases short, with 14 bases between. This CDR3 is built from 14 residues. Germline CDR1 SEHNR, CDR2 FQNEAQ (reference sequence). The CDR3 nucleotides read TGTGCCAGCAGCTTAATAGGCTCCCGGGGTGAGCAGTTCTTC. Protein sequence: CASSLIGSRGEQFF.

The chain combines TRBV9 with TRBJ1-2, with D perhaps TRBD1 (5 bases). V lost 4 bases to trimming and J lost 7 bases, with 14 bases between them. The CDR3 is 13 amino acids. CDR1 SGDLS and CDR2 YYNGEE come from the germline V gene. CDR3 protein: CASSLHGGGGYTF. The DNA of the CDR3 is TGTGCCAGCAGCCTACACGGGGGAGGTGGCTACACCTTC.

The chain has TRBV14 and TRBJ2-7; 7 bases fit TRBD2. Germline CDR1 and CDR2: SGHDN and FVKESK. The CDR3 has 14 amino acids. Trimming took 1 base from V and 3 from J; bases not matched to a gene: 3. The CDR3 region is CASSQATGGYEQYF. CDR3 nucleotide sequence: TGTGCCAGCAGCCAAGCCACGGGAGGCTACGAGCAGTACTTC.

This chain connects TRBV28 to TRBJ1-1; D possibly corresponds to TRBD1 (5 bases). Trimming stripped 8 bases from V and 8 bases from J, with 9 bases between. The germline CDR1 and CDR2 sequences are MDHEN and SYDVKM. CDR3 length: 10 residues. CDR3 region: CASGYREAFF. The CDR3 DNA reads as TGTGCCAGCGGGTACAGGGAAGCTTTCTTT.

This clone was seen once. The genes are TRBV18 and TRBJ1-1, with 7 bases lining up with TRBD1. The germline CDR1 and CDR2 sequences are KGHSH and LQKENI. The V gene end was trimmed by 2 bases and the J gene end by 6 bases; junction bases not matched to a gene: 9. This CDR3 has 15 residues. The DNA of the CDR3 is TGTGCCAGCTCACCATCAGGGACAGCAAGCCCTGAAGCTTTCTTT. It codes for CASSPSGTASPEAFF.

The gene calls are TRBV5-4 and TRBJ2-3; the D is unclear. Trimming removed 1 base from V and 0 bases from J, with 3 bases in between. The germline V gene has CDR1 SGHNT and CDR2 YYREEE (reference sequence). The CDR3 sequence is 13 residues long. In nucleotides, the CDR3 is TGTGCCAGCAGCTTGACTAGCACAGATACGCAGTATTTT. Its protein is CASSLTSTDTQYF.

This chain links TRBV12-5 with TRBJ1-5; D perhaps matches TRBD1 (5 bases). V lost 7 bases and J 6 bases, leaving 13 bases between the germline ends. Germline V CDR1 and CDR2: LGHNT, FRNRAP. The CDR3 consists of 13 residues. The CDR3 loop reads CASARTGGQPQHF. The CDR3 DNA sequence: TGTGCTAGTGCCAGGACCGGGGGTCAGCCCCAGCATTTT. The variable domain in full, completed from reference TRBV12-5 and TRBJ1-5, reads DARVTQTPRHKVTEMGQEVTMRCQPILGHNTVFWYRQTMMQGLELLAYFRNRAPLDDSGMPKDRFSAEMPDATLATLKIQPSEPRDSAVYFCASARTGGQPQHFGDGTRLSIL.

J is TRBJ2-7 and V is TRBV21-1; the tabulated D call, TRBD1, remains unverified against the DNA. TRBV21-1 is labeled a pseudogene. This CDR3 has 15 residues. In DNA form, the CDR3 reads TGTGCCAGCAGCTCGACAGGGTTTCCCTCCTACGAGCAGTACTTC. Residues: CASSSTGFPSYEQYF.

This clone was found once. The V call is TRBV4-3, the J call TRBJ2-7; 8 nucleotides align to TRBD2. The CDR3 is made up of 15 amino acids. Losses at the gene ends were 1 base for V and 6 bases for J; bases not matched to a gene: 8. Germline V gives CDR1 LGHNA, CDR2 YSLEER. CDR3 amino acids: CASSQVLGRASEQYF. The DNA for the CDR3 is TGCGCCAGCAGCCAAGTTCTCGGGAGGGCTAGCGAGCAGTACTTC.